The present T cell receptor beta chain was sequenced within a study of blood T cell repertoires in COVID-19. Study as a whole: Samples taken during acute and convalescent COVID-19 were collected in the United States, Italy and Spain.

This clone was picked up one time. In the original processing: Reference gene primer amplification in the assay estimated nucleated cell counts. The assay was immunoSEQ multiplex PCR, and TCRdb's table has in-frame clones only and misses some. The V and J calls and clone size come from that table; D and trimming were worked out from the DNA. The profile shows approximately 440,000 clones, about 90% of them singletons. The CDR3 totals 13 residues. The germline V gene encodes CDR1 LNHDA and CDR2 SQIVND (reference sequence). Trimming at V came to 2 bases and at J to 10 bases, leaving 5 bases not matched to a gene.

This clonotype originated in a woman younger than 35 who had recovered from COVID-19. The rearrangement links TRBV19 to TRBJ2-1; 7 nucleotides align to TRBD1. The sample comprised PBMCs or T cells enriched from blood (not recorded which). As DNA, the CDR3 is TGTGCCAGTAGTATAACGACAGGGAGCGAGCAGTTCTTC. It yields the protein CASSITTGSEQFF.